This TCR beta chain derives from a study of glioma-infiltrating T cells. Looked up from germline, CDR1 is SGHTA and CDR2 is FQGTGA. The V end was cut by 0 bases, the J end by 2 bases, with 11 bases between. This CDR3 comprises 16 residues. On this clonotype itself: As yet, its antigen is unknown.

Overall study results and limits: Non-neoplastic patients had below-expected tissue-blood divergence, while all gliomas exceeded expectation.

The iRepertoire nested amplicon-rescue multiplex PCR amplified TCR alpha and beta CDR3s from RNA. Each CDR3 protein is one row after TCRdb ran MiXCR on the multiplex PCR reads. The profile shows 150,000 or so distinct CDR3 sequences, about two fifths of them singletons. The sequence was collected from a human donor with low-grade glioma or glioblastoma, undergoing nonglioma brain surgery, or in good health (not recorded which). This chain links TRBV7-3 with TRBJ1-3; the D is unclear. Specimen: glioma tissue, nonneoplastic brain tissue, or PBMCs (not recorded which). DNA for the CDR3: TGTGCCAGCAGCTTAACAGGCTTCTTTACTGGAAACACCATATATTTT. This gives the protein CASSLTGFFTGNTIYF.